This T cell receptor beta chain originates from a study of patients and donors after allogeneic stem cell transplantation. One entry per CDR3 protein, called by TCRdb with MiXCR from the RT-PCR reads. The table has 110,000 or so distinct CDR3 sequences, 35% seen once. Sequencing used blood, either unsorted or a sorted T cell fraction (not recorded which). This sequence originates from a human donor who was either an allogeneic HSCT recipient or a stem cell or donor lymphocyte infusion donor (not recorded which). It is not recorded whose cells these are; they may come from a transplant donor.

Here the CDR3 reads CASSHELAGASNEQFF. In nucleotides, the CDR3 is TGCGCCAGCAGCCACGAACTAGCGGGAGCTTCCAATGAGCAGTTCTTC. The chain joins TRBV4-3 to TRBJ2-1, with TRBD2 matching over 11 bases. CDR1 and CDR2 from the germline V gene are LGHNA and YSLEER. Trimming at V came to 3 bases and at J to 6 bases, leaving 7 bases not matched to a gene. The CDR3 has 16 residues.